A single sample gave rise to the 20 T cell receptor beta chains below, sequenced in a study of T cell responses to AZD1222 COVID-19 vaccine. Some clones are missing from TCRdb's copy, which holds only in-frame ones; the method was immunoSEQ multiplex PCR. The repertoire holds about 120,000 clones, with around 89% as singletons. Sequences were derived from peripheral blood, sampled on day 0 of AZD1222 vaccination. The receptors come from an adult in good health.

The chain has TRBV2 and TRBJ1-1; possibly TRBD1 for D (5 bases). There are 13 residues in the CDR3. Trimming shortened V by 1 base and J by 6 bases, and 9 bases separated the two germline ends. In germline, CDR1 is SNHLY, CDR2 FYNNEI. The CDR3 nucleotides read TGTGCCAGCAGTGAAGTCAGGGAAGCTGAAGCTTTCTTT. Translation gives CASSEVREAEAFF.

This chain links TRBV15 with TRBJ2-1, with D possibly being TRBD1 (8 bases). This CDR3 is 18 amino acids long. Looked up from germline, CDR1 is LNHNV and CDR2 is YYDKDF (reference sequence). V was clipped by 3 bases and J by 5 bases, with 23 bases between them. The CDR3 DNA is TGTGCCACCAGCAGGTCCCGTTATAGGACAGGGAGGGACAATGAGCAGTTCTTC. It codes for CATSRSRYRTGRDNEQFF.

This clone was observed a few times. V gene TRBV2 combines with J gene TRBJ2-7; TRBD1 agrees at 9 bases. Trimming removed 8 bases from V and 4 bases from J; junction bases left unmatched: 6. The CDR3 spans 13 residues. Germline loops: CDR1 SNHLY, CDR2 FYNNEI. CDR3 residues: CASERDREYEQYF. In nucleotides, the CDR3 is TGTGCCAGCGAACGGGACAGGGAGTACGAGCAGTACTTC.

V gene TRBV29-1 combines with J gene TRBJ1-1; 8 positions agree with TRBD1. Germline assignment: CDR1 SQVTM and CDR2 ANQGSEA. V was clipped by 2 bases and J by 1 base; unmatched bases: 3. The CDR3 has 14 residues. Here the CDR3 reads CSVEWDRWNTEAFF. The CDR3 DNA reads TGCAGCGTTGAATGGGACAGGTGGAACACTGAAGCTTTCTTT. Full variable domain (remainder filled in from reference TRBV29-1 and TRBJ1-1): SAVISQKPSRDICQRGTSLTIQCQVDSQVTMMFWYRQQPGQSLTLIATANQGSEATYESGFVIDKFPISRPNLTFSTLTVSNMSPEDSSIYLCSVEWDRWNTEAFFGQGTRLTVV.

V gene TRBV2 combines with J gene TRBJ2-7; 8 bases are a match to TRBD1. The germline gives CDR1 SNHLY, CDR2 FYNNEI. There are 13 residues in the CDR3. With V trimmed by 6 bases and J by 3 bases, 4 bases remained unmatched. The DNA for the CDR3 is TGTGCCAGCAGGACAGGGGTGATCTACGAGCAGTACTTC. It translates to CASRTGVIYEQYF.

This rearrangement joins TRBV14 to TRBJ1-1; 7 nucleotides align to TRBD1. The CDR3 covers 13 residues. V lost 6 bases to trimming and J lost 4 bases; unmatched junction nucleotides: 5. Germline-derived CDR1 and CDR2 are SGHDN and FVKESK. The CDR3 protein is CASSGQGVTEAFF. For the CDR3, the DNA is TGTGCCAGCAGTGGTCAGGGGGTCACTGAAGCTTTCTTT.

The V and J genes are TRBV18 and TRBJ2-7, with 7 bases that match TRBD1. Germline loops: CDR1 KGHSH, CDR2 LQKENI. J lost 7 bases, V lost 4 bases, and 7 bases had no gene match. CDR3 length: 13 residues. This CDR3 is CASSLTGSGEQYF. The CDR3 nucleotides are TGTGCCAGCTCACTGACAGGGTCGGGGGAGCAGTACTTC. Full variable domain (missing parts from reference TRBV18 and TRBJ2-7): NAGVMQNPRHLVRRRGQEARLRCSPMKGHSHVYWYRQLPEEGLKFMVYLQKENIIDESGMPKERFSAEFPKEGPSILRIQQVVRGDSAAYFCASSLTGSGEQYFGPGTRLTVT.

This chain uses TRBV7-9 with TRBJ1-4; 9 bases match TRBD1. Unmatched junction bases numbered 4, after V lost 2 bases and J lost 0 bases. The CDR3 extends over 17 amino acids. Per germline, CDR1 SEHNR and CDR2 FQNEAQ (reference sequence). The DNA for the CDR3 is TGTGCCAGCAGCTTATGGGGACAGGGACCAACTAATGAAAAACTGTTTTTT. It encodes CASSLWGQGPTNEKLFF.

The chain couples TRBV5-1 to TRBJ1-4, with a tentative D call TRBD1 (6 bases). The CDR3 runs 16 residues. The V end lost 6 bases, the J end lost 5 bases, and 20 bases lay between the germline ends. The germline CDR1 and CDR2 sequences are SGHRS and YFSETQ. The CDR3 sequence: CASTRGPTGGNEKLFF. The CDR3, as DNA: TGCGCCAGCACCAGGGGACCCACAGGAGGAAATGAAAAACTGTTTTTT.

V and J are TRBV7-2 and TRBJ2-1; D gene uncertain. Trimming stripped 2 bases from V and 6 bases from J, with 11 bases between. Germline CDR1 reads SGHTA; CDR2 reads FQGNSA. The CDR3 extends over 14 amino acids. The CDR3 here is CASSLRLFGNEQFF. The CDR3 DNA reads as TGTGCCAGCAGCTTAAGACTGTTTGGCAATGAGCAGTTCTTC.

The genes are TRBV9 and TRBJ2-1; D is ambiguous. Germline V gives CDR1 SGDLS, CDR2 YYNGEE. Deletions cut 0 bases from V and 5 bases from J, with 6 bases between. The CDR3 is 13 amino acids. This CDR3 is CASSVVPNNEQFF. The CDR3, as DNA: TGTGCCAGCAGCGTAGTACCAAACAATGAGCAGTTCTTC.

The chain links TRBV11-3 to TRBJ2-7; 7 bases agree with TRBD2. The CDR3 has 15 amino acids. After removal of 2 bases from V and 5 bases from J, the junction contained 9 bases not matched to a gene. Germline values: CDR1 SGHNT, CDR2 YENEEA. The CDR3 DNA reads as TGTGCCAGCAGCTTAAGGGCGGGAGTTGGCCACGAGCAGTACTTC. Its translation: CASSLRAGVGHEQYF.

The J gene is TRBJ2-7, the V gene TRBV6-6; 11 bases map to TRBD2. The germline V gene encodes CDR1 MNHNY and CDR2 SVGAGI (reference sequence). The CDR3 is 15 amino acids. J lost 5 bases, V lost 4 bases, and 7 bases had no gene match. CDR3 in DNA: TGTGCCAGCAGTTCCCGGACTAGCGGGTCCCACGAGCAGTACTTC. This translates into CASSSRTSGSHEQYF.

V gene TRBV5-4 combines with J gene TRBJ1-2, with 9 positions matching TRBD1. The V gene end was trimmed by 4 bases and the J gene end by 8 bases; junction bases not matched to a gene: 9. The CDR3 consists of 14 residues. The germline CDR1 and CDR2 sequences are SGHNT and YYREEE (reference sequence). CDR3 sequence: CASSLGQGITGYTF. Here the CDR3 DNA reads TGTGCCAGCAGCCTAGGACAGGGGATTACAGGCTACACCTTC.

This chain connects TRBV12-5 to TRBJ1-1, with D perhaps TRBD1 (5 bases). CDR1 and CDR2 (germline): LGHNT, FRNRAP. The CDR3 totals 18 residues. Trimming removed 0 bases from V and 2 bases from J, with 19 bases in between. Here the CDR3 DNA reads TGTGCTAGTGGTTTGGTAACGGGGCCAGGGATATACAACACTGAAGCTTTCTTT. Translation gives CASGLVTGPGIYNTEAFF.

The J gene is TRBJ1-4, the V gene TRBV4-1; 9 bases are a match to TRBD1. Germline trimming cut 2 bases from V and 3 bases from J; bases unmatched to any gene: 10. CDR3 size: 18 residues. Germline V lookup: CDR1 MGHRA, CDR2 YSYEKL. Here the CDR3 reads CASSQRSTGGVANEKLFF. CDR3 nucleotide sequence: TGCGCCAGCAGCCAAAGATCCACAGGGGGCGTAGCTAATGAAAAACTGTTTTTT.

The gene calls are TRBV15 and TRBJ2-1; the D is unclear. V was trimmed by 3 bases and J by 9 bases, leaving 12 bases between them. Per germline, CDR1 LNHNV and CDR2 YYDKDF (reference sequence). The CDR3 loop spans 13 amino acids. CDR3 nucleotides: TGTGCCACCAGCAGGGCCCCACGAAGTGAGCAGTTCTTC. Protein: CATSRAPRSEQFF. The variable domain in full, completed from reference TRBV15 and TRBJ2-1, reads DAMVIQNPRYQVTQFGKPVTLSCSQTLNHNVMYWYQQKSSQAPKLLFHYYDKDFNNEADTPDNFQSRRPNTSFCFLDIRSPGLGDTAMYLCATSRAPRSEQFFGPGTRLTVL.

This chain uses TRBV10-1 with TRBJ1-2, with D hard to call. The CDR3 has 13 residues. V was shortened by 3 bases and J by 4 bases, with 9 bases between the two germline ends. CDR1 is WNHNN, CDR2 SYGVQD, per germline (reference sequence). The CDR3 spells CASSEEVGYGYTF. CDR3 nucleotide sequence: TGCGCCAGCAGTGAAGAGGTTGGCTATGGCTACACCTTC.

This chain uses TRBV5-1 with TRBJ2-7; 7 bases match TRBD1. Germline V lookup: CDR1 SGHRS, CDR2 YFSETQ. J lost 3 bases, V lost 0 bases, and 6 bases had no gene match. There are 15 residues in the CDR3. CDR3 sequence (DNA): TGCGCCAGCAGCTTGGGACAGGGAAGAAACTACGAGCAGTACTTC. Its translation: CASSLGQGRNYEQYF.

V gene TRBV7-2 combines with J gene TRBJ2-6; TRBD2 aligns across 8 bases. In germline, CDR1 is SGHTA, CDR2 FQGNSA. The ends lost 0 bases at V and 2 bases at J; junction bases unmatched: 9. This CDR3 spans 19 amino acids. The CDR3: CASSLALGRARAGANVLTF. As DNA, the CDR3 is TGTGCCAGCAGCTTAGCGCTCGGGAGGGCAAGAGCTGGGGCCAACGTCCTGACTTTC.